The rows below give T cell receptor beta chains drawn from one sample of a study of cytomegalovirus exposure and HLA in healthy donors. The assay was immunoSEQ multiplex PCR, and TCRdb's table has in-frame clones only and misses some. This table holds about 94,000 clones, more than 75% found once. The sample taken for sequencing was PBMCs. The origin of the receptors is a human donor in good health. Each CDR3 is given with its conserved first and last residue. Each record gives: J gene, D gene, V gene, clone size, CDR3 DNA, CDR3 protein. A D gene is named only where the DNA matches it firmly. Clone size is shown for a subset of rows, as once, few, many or a class of expanded clone.

TRBJ2-1 | TRBD2 | TRBV7-3 | . | TGTGCCAGCAGCCCCGGGACTAGCGGGGGCCAGCAGTTCTTC | CASSPGTSGGQQFF
TRBJ2-7 | TRBD2 | TRBV7-2 | . | TGTGCCAGCAGCTTCGACAATAGCGGGGGGTCCCGCACCTACGAGCAGTACTTC | CASSFDNSGGSRTYEQYF
TRBJ2-7 | . | TRBV7-6 | once | TGTGCCAGCAGCTCCCCAGACAGAGCCTACGAGCAGTACTTC | CASSSPDRAYEQYF
TRBJ1-2 | . | TRBV5-6 | . | TGTGCCAGCAGCCTAGGTGCCGTAGGCTACACCTTC | CASSLGAVGYTF
TRBJ2-7 | . | TRBV7-5 | . | TGTGTCAGAAGTAACGGCAGGGGCCACCTCGGGCAGTACTTC | CVRSNGRGHLGQYF
TRBJ1-4 | TRBD1 | TRBV19 | . | TGTGCCAGTAGTGGGCAGGGGGGTGAAAAACTGTTTTTT | CASSGQGGEKLFF
TRBJ1-5 | . | TRBV30 | . | TGTGCCTGGAGCGGAGGGCAGGTTCCTCAGCCCCAGCATTTT | CAWSGGQVPQPQHF
TRBJ2-1 | . | TRBV6-4 | . | TGTGCCAGCAGTGGTGACTGGGGCGATGAGCAGTTCTTC | CASSGDWGDEQFF
TRBJ2-7 | . | TRBV6-5 | . | TGTGCCAGCACGGCCCCTAGAACACCCTACGAGCAGTACTTC | CASTAPRTPYEQYF
TRBJ1-2 | . | TRBV5-6 | . | TGTGCCAGCAGCTTGCGTCCGGGGAGCTATGGCTACACCTTC | CASSLRPGSYGYTF
TRBJ1-5 | TRBD1 | TRBV6-1 | . | TGTGCCAGCAGTGAGGTGACAGGGCCCTCGAATCAGCCCCAGCATTTT | CASSEVTGPSNQPQHF
TRBJ2-1 | TRBD1 | TRBV13 | . | TGTGCCAGCAGCTTAGGCCGTGGGACAGGGGAAATGGGTGAGCAGTTCTTC | CASSLGRGTGEMGEQFF
TRBJ2-7 | TRBD2 | TRBV18 | . | TGTGCCAGCTCACCACCGTCACCCCGGGGGGGGGAGCAGTACTTC | CASSPPSPRGGEQYF
TRBJ2-1 | . | TRBV5-8 | few | TGTGCCAGCAGCGGGGGACACCGCGCCTCCTACAATGAGCAGTTCTTC | CASSGGHRASYNEQFF
TRBJ2-1 | . | TRBV15 | . | TGTGCCACCAGCAGAGATTCGGGCGGGAACAATGAGCAGTTCTTC | CATSRDSGGNNEQFF
TRBJ1-1 | TRBD1 | TRBV29-1 | . | TGCAGCGCAGGGGGTTCGGGGGCATACACTGAAGCTTTCTTT | CSAGGSGAYTEAFF
TRBJ1-5 | . | TRBV19 | . | TGTGCCAGTAGTATCTACTCGGATCAGCCCCAGCATTTT | CASSIYSDQPQHF
TRBJ1-2 | . | TRBV20-1 | . | TGCAGTGCTACAGGGGTCTATGGCTACACCTTC | CSATGVYGYTF
TRBJ1-2 | . | TRBV5-6 | . | TGTGCCAGCAGATCCCGGGACACCATCCGCCTCTATGGCTACACCTTC | CASRSRDTIRLYGYTF
TRBJ1-2 | . | TRBV2 | . | TGTGCCAGCCCGGACGGGAGGAACGCCGAAGGCTACACCTTC | CASPDGRNAEGYTF
TRBJ1-2 | . | TRBV4-1 | . | TGCGCCAGCAGCCCCGAGGGGGGGGCTAACTATGGCTACACCTTC | CASSPEGGANYGYTF
TRBJ2-1 | . | TRBV21-1 | . | TGTGCCAGCAGCAAAAAGACCCGGGACAGATTCGAATACAATGAGCAGTTCTTC | CASSKKTRDRFEYNEQFF
TRBJ2-4 | . | TRBV5-1 | . | TGCGCCAGCAGCCCAGAGACACTTATAGCCAAAAACATTCAGTACTTC | CASSPETLIAKNIQYF
TRBJ1-1 | . | TRBV9 | once | TGTGCCAGCAGCCGAGACAGGATGCCTGAAGCTTTCTTT | CASSRDRMPEAFF
TRBJ1-1 | TRBD1 | TRBV9 | few | TGTGCCAGCAGCGTAGGTGGACAGGGGCCTTTGAACACTGAAGCTTTCTTT | CASSVGGQGPLNTEAFF
TRBJ2-1 | TRBD2 | TRBV7-2 | . | TGTGCCAGCAGCTTAGTTGGCGGGGGGCCATCCAATGAGCAGTTCTTC | CASSLVGGGPSNEQFF
TRBJ1-2 | TRBD1 | TRBV5-4 | few | TGTGCCAGCAGCTTCCCCGGACAGGGGGTCACTGGCTACACCTTC | CASSFPGQGVTGYTF
TRBJ2-7 | . | TRBV30 | . | TGTGCCTGGGGAAGAAAGGGGCCCTCCTACGAGCAGTACTTC | CAWGRKGPSYEQYF
TRBJ2-2 | . | TRBV15 | . | TGTGCCACCAGCAGAGAGGGCCAAATGGAGCTGTTTTTT | CATSREGQMELFF
TRBJ1-2 | . | TRBV9 | once | TGTGCCAGCAGCGTAGGGGAGTATCCCTACTATGGCTACACCTTC | CASSVGEYPYYGYTF
TRBJ1-2 | . | TRBV10-3 | . | TGTGCCATCAGTGAGAACAGGGCCGACTATGGCTACACCTTC | CAISENRADYGYTF
TRBJ2-1 | TRBD1 | TRBV2 | few | TGTGCCAGCACCCCGGGACAGGCAGGTCGTGAGCAGTTCTTC | CASTPGQAGREQFF
TRBJ2-5 | TRBD2 | TRBV27 | . | TGTGCCAGCAGTTCCGCCTCTAGGCGGGAGACGGCCCAGTACTTC | CASSSASRRETAQYF
TRBJ2-5 | . | TRBV6-5 | . | TGTGCCAGCAAAACCCCCGACACCTCAGGGACCCAGTACTTC | CASKTPDTSGTQYF
TRBJ2-5 | TRBD2 | TRBV7-9 | . | TGTGCCAGCAGCTTGGGAAGGACTAGCAGAGGGGAGACCCAGTACTTC | CASSLGRTSRGETQYF
TRBJ2-1 | . | TRBV27 | . | TGTGCCAGCAGTTGGAACGGGGTAGGGAATGAGCAGTTCTTC | CASSWNGVGNEQFF
TRBJ2-1 | TRBD2 | TRBV18 | . | TGTGCCAGCTCACAGATTAGCGGGGGCTACAATGAGCAGTTCTTC | CASSQISGGYNEQFF
TRBJ1-4 | TRBD1 | TRBV4-1 | . | TGCGCCAGCAGCCCTTGGACAGGTGGGGCAACTAATGAAAAACTGTTTTTT | CASSPWTGGATNEKLFF
TRBJ2-7 | TRBD2 | TRBV5-1 | . | TGCGCCAGCAGCTTGGCCGGGACTAGCGGATACGAGCAGTACTTC | CASSLAGTSGYEQYF
TRBJ2-1 | TRBD2 | TRBV19 | . | TGTGCCAGTAGTTTCAGACTAGCGGGGAGCTACAATGAGCAGTTCTTC | CASSFRLAGSYNEQFF
TRBJ1-2 | . | TRBV15 | . | TGTGCCACCAGCAGAGGCAAGGGGTTCCTTTATGGCTACACCTTC | CATSRGKGFLYGYTF
TRBJ2-2 | . | TRBV4-2 | . | TGTGCCAGCAGCCAAGCCAGGAACACCGGGGAGCTGTTTTTT | CASSQARNTGELFF
TRBJ2-3 | TRBD2 | TRBV5-6 | . | TGTGCCAGCAGCAGAGGGACTAGCGGCACAGATACGCAGTATTTT | CASSRGTSGTDTQYF
TRBJ2-7 | TRBD2 | TRBV4-1 | few | TGCGCCAGCAGCCAAGATCTAGCGGGAAGTGGCGAGCAGTACTTC | CASSQDLAGSGEQYF
TRBJ2-7 | . | TRBV27 | . | TGTGCCAGCAGTTGGGCGGGCAGCTCCTACGAGCAGTACTTC | CASSWAGSSYEQYF
TRBJ2-3 | . | TRBV5-1 | few | TGCGCCAGCAGCTTGGACAGTAGAGGGGGGGCAGCAGATACGCAGTATTTT | CASSLDSRGGAADTQYF
TRBJ1-2 | . | TRBV4-1 | . | TGCGCCAGCAGCCAATACGCTTCGGTTCCTGGCTACACCTTC | CASSQYASVPGYTF
TRBJ2-1 | TRBD2 | TRBV7-2 | . | TGTGCCAGCAGCTTAGAACTAGCGGGGGGGCGGCAGTTCTTC | CASSLELAGGRQFF
TRBJ2-2 | TRBD1 | TRBV5-4 | . | TGTGCCAGCAGCCTACAGGGGGCCGGGGAGCTGTTTTTT | CASSLQGAGELFF
TRBJ1-5 | TRBD1 | TRBV19 | . | TGTGCCAGTAGAGGACAGGGGGCGCCGGGACAGCCCCAGCATTTT | CASRGQGAPGQPQHF